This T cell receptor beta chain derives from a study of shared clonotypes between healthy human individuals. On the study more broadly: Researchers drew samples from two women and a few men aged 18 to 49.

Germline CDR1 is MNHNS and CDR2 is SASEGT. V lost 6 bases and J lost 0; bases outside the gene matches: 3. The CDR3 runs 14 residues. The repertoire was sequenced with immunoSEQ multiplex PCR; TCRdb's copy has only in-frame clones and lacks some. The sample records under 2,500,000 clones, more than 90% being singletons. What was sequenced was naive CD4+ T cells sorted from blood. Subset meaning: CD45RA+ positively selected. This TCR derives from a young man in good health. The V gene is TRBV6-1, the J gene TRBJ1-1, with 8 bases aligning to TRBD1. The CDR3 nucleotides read TGTGCCAGCAGGGGACAGGTCATGAACACTGAAGCTTTCTTT. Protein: CASRGQVMNTEAFF.